This TCR beta chain was retrieved from a study of T cell responses to AZD1222 COVID-19 vaccine. Study conclusions and caveats: Receipt of two AZD1222 doses was followed by a rise in Spike-specific TCR breadth and depth.

Method: immunoSEQ multiplex PCR; TCRdb's copy keeps in-frame clones and lacks some. The table includes some 30,000 clones, 75% to 90% detected once. Details on this clone: Its antigen is not known.

The CDR3 is 15 amino acids. V shed 4 bases and J 4 bases; nucleotides not matched to a gene: 7. Germline CDR1 reads SGHDT; CDR2 reads YYEEEE. The specimen comprised peripheral blood, sampled on day 0 of AZD1222 vaccination. The TCR was taken from an adult in good health. The V and J genes are TRBV5-6 and TRBJ2-5, with 10 positions matching TRBD1. The CDR3 sequence is CASSTWTGGGETQYF. The CDR3 DNA follows: TGTGCCAGCAGCACTTGGACAGGGGGAGGAGAGACCCAGTACTTC.